One and the same sample provided the 8 T cell receptor beta chains below, sequenced in a study of vaccination effects on CD4 cells after COVID-19 (dated by TCRdb to between 2021 and 2024). To identify antigen-specific CD4+ T cell clonotypes by their expansion, the ViraFEST assay first stimulated PBMC with viral peptide pools and then applied TCR sequencing. After less than 13 days of culture, CD4+ T cells were isolated with the EasySep CD4+ T cell isolation kit. None of the healthy vaccine recipients had a prior SARS-CoV-2 infection, which was confirmed by nucleocapsid antibody tests that came back negative both before and after vaccination. Their recognized antigens are unknown. Library prep was done by the immunoSEQ multiplex PCR assay. This immuneACCESS table, as held by TCRdb, lists in-frame sequences with V and J called but not all clones. Of the missing ones, under half trace to an unresolved V gene in checked studies; the others have no known cause. The sample contains 74,000 or so clones, under 90% of them found a single time. The ten biggest clones cover 10% to 15% of the sample.

The sample here was CD4+ T cells from PBMCs cultured with SARS-CoV-2 spike peptides, taken before COVID-19 vaccination. Taken with the paper, the label for cell subset or site translates to: SARS-CoV-2 spike overlapping peptide pool stimulation. The receptor source for this set is a human donor who received a COVID-19 vaccine.

The gene calls are TRBV6-1 and TRBJ2-7; D not resolved. Trimming left V 2 bases short and J 0 bases short, with 11 bases between. Germline V gene data show CDR1 as MNHNS and CDR2 as SASEGT. This CDR3 comprises 15 residues. Here the CDR3 reads CASSESVIVSYEQYV. The CDR3 coding sequence is TGTGCCAGCAGTGAATCAGTCATAGTCTCCTACGAGCAGTACGTC.

The V and J genes are TRBV7-2 and TRBJ1-3, with TRBD1 as a possible D gene (5 bases). Germline V gives CDR1 SGHTA, CDR2 FQGNSA. This CDR3 spans 16 amino acids. Trimming shortened V by 5 bases and J by 0 bases, and 14 bases separated the two germline ends. The CDR3 spells CASSTFDSPSGNTIYF. The CDR3 bases are TGTGCCAGCAGCACTTTCGACAGCCCCTCTGGAAACACCATATATTTT. The variable domain in full, with the rest retrieved from reference TRBV7-2 and TRBJ1-3, is GAGVSQSPSNKVTEKGKDVELRCDPISGHTALYWYRQSLGQGLEFLIYFQGNSAPDKSGLPSDRFSAERTGGSVSTLTIQRTQQEDSAVYLCASSTFDSPSGNTIYFGEGSWLTVV.

Remarks on this clone: Other DNA sequences from this sample encode an identical CDR3 as well. This rearrangement joins TRBV7-9 to TRBJ2-5; no definite D call. The CDR3 has 11 amino acids. V lost 2 bases, J lost 3 bases, and 1 base lay in between. CDR1 is SEHNR and CDR2 is FQNEAQ in the germline V gene (reference sequence). The CDR3 nucleotides read TGTGCCAGCAGCTTAAAAGAGACCCAGTACTTC. It specifies CASSLKETQYF.

The V and J genes are TRBV19 and TRBJ1-1; 7 bases fit TRBD1. CDR1 LNHDA and CDR2 SQIVND come from the germline V gene (reference sequence). The CDR3 totals 14 residues. V shed 4 bases and J 1 base; nucleotides not matched to a gene: 3. The DNA for the CDR3 is TGTGCCAGTAGTACCAGGGGGAAGAACACTGAAGCTTTCTTT. Translating gives CASSTRGKNTEAFF.

The V call is TRBV2, the J call TRBJ2-2; TRBD2 might be the D (5 bases). The CDR3 covers 11 residues. Germline V gives CDR1 SNHLY, CDR2 FYNNEI. The V end lost 7 bases, the J end lost 6 bases, and 6 bases lay between the germline ends. CDR3 residues: CASMRAGELFF. The CDR3 nucleotides read TGTGCCAGCATGAGGGCCGGGGAGCTGTTTTTT.

On this clone itself: Distinct nucleotide sequences in the sample also encode this CDR3. The chain carries TRBV5-1 and TRBJ1-1; TRBD1 agrees at 9 bases. This CDR3 spans 15 amino acids. CDR1 and CDR2 from the germline V gene are SGHRS and YFSETQ. The V and J ends lost 5 bases and 5 bases, in that order; junction bases with no gene match: 10. Written as DNA, the CDR3 is TGCGCCAGCAGTCCTCAAGGGACAGGGATGACTGAAGCTTTCTTT. The encoded protein is CASSPQGTGMTEAFF.

Here the CDR3 DNA reads TGTGCCAGCAGTTACACTCGGACAGTAACAGATACGCAGTATTTT. This encodes CASSYTRTVTDTQYF. This chain uses TRBV6-5 with TRBJ2-3; tentatively, D is TRBD1 (6 bases). The CDR3 spans 15 residues. Germline loops: CDR1 MNHEY, CDR2 SVGAGI. Trimming removed 2 bases at V and 3 bases at J, with 12 bases between.

The genes are TRBV7-2 and TRBJ1-6; D unresolved. CDR3 size: 15 residues. From germline, CDR1 is SGHTA and CDR2 FQGNSA. Deletions cut 5 bases from V and 5 bases from J, with 13 bases between. The CDR3 spells CASSRAGGDNSPLHF. In DNA, the CDR3 is TGTGCCAGCAGCCGGGCGGGAGGCGATAATTCACCCCTCCACTTT.